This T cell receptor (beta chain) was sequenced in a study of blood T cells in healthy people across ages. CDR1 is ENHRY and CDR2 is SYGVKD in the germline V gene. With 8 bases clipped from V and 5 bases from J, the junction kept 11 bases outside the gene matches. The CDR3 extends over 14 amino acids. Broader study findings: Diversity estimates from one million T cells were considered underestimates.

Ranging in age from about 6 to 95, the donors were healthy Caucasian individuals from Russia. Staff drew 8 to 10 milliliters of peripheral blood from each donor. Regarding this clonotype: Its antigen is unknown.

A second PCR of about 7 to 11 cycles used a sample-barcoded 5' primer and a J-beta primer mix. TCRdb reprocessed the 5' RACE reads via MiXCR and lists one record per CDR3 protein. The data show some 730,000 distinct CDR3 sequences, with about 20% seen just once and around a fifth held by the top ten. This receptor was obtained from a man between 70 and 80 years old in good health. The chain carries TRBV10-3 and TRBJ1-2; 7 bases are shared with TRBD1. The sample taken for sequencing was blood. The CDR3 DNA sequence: TGTGCCATCCGGGGACAGCTGGGGGGATATGGCTACACCTTC. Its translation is CAIRGQLGGYGYTF.